This T cell receptor beta chain was retrieved from a study of spatial heterogeneity in lung cancer. Looking at the study overall: Raw-read counts averaged over ten per unique TCR and UMI combination.

Each molecule of TCR cDNA was tagged with one unique molecular identifier. TCRdb reprocessed the 5' RACE reads via MiXCR and lists one record per CDR3 protein. Of 24,000 or so distinct CDR3 sequences listed, approximately 3% are singletons. V was pared by 3 bases and J by 8 bases, with 4 bases of the junction left unmatched. In germline, CDR1 is MNHEY, CDR2 SMNVEV (reference sequence). The CDR3 spans 13 residues. Study results and limitations: TCRs found ubiquitously expanded in tumor appeared in blood more at resection than at follow-up.

This clonotype was observed many times. Antigen specificity is unknown. Time point meaning: sample taken at primary tumor resection. Sequencing was performed on whole RNA extracted from tumor and nontumor lung tissue, or from frozen PBMC, and the material was left unsorted. The donors comprised about 65 untreated early-stage non-small cell lung cancer patients. This sequence was found in a female donor with early-stage non-small cell lung cancer. Sequenced here: PBMCs, sampled at surgery. The rearrangement joins TRBV27 to TRBJ2-1; 7 bases map to TRBD2. DNA for the CDR3: TGTGCCAGCAGTTTCTTGGGAGGGGATGAGCAGTTCTTC. Its translation is CASSFLGGDEQFF.